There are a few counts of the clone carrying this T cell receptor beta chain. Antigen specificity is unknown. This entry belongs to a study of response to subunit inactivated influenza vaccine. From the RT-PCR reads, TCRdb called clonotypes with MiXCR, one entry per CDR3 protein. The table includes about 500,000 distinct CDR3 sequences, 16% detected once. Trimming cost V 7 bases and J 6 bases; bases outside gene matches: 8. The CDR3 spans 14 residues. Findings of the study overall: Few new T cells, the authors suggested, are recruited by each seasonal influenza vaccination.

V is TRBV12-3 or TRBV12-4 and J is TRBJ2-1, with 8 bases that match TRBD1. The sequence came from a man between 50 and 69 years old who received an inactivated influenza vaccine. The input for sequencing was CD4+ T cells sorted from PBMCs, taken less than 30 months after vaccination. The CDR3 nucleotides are TGTGCCAGCACCGGTAAACAGGGGGTCAATGAGCAGTTCTTC. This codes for CASTGKQGVNEQFF.